One T cell receptor (beta chain) is described in this entry. V lost 3 bases to trimming and J lost 3 bases, with 5 bases between them. The CDR3 loop spans 13 amino acids. Germline V CDR1 and CDR2: KGHSH, LQKENI. This sample was taken from a study of cytomegalovirus exposure and HLA in healthy donors. The study ran its PCR with 60 Vbeta and 13 Jbeta primers. Sequencing used immunoSEQ multiplex PCR; TCRdb keeps in-frame clones, though not all of them. This listing includes approximately 190,000 clones. The J gene is TRBJ2-2, the V gene TRBV18; TRBD2 is a possible D gene (5 bases). The sample comprised PBMCs. This receptor was obtained from a boy aged 10-17 years in good health and CMV-seronegative. DNA of the CDR3: TGTGCCAGCTCACCGAGGGACACCGGGGAGCTGTTTTTT. Protein product: CASSPRDTGELFF. Using reference TRBV18 and TRBJ2-2 for the parts outside the CDR3, the full variable domain is NAGVMQNPRHLVRRRGQEARLRCSPMKGHSHVYWYRQLPEEGLKFMVYLQKENIIDESGMPKERFSAEFPKEGPSILRIQQVVRGDSAAYFCASSPRDTGELFFGEGSRLTVL.